Shown below are 15 T cell receptor beta chains from a single sample sequenced in a study of control samples from healthy donors and cancer patients. Repertoires were generated with immunoSEQ multiplex PCR, while TCRdb's copy carries only in-frame clones and drops some. The data hold under 150,000 clones, with around 87% observed a single time. The specimen was PBMCs. These receptors were obtained from a woman aged 45-65 years with colorectal cancer.

The chain carries TRBV3-1 (or the pseudogene TRBV3-2) and TRBJ2-7; 7 bases are shared with TRBD1. The germline CDR1 and CDR2 sequences are LGHDT and YNNKEL (reference sequence). Trimming took 1 base from V and 5 from J; bases not matched to a gene: 5. The CDR3 is made up of 14 amino acids. CDR3 coding DNA: TGTGCCAGCAGCCAAGTGGTGACAGGGAACGAGCAGTACTTC. Its translation: CASSQVVTGNEQYF.

The chain combines TRBV5-4 with TRBJ2-5; D unclear. V lost 6 bases to trimming and J lost 2 bases, with 11 bases between them. The CDR3 is made up of 13 amino acids. The V gene's germline CDR1 is SGHNT and CDR2 YYREEE (reference sequence). The DNA for the CDR3 is TGTGCCAGCAAACGCAACCAACAAGAGACCCAGTACTTC. It encodes CASKRNQQETQYF.

The V call is TRBV10-3, the J call TRBJ2-1; the match to TRBD2 covers 8 bases. The junction had 7 bases not matched to a gene; V was cut back by 4 bases and J by 2 bases. Germline V lookup: CDR1 ENHRY, CDR2 SYGVKD. The CDR3 contains 16 residues. The CDR3 spells CAISGPRGGAYNEQFF. The CDR3 bases are TGTGCCATCAGTGGCCCTCGGGGGGGGGCCTACAATGAGCAGTTCTTC.

The gene calls are TRBV5-1 and TRBJ2-7; D possibly corresponds to TRBD1 (9 bases). This CDR3 has 15 amino acids. Per germline, CDR1 SGHRS and CDR2 YFSETQ. The V end was cut by 4 bases, the J end by 7 bases, with 21 bases between. DNA of the CDR3: TGCGCCAGCAGCCGGGGGGGACAGGGTCCAGGAGAGCAGTACTTC. It yields the protein CASSRGGQGPGEQYF.

V usage is TRBV6-2 or TRBV6-3 and J usage is TRBJ2-7, with 8 bases identical to TRBD2. V lost 6 bases, J lost 6 bases, and 16 bases stayed unmatched. From germline, CDR1 is MNHEY and CDR2 SVGEGT. CDR3 size: 16 residues. Here the CDR3 DNA reads TGTGCCAGCAGCCCCCTCTCAGCGGGAGTTACAGGCGAGCAGTACTTC. As protein: CASSPLSAGVTGEQYF.

This clone was seen only once. The CDR3 loop is CASSARTSPLHF. The CDR3 DNA sequence: TGTGCCAGCAGTGCGAGGACTTCACCCCTCCACTTT. This chain joins TRBV2 and TRBJ1-6; D unclear. The germline V gene has CDR1 SNHLY and CDR2 FYNNEI. The CDR3 loop spans 12 amino acids. The germline V and J ends were trimmed by 4 bases and 9 bases, with 7 bases remaining between them.

The chain employs TRBV5-1 and TRBJ2-7, with TRBD2 as a possible D gene (5 bases). V lost 4 bases and J 5 bases, leaving 19 bases between the germline ends. Germline lookup yields CDR1 SGHRS and CDR2 YFSETQ. The CDR3 is 15 residues long. The CDR3 sequence is CASSARERQRDEQYF. The CDR3 bases are TGCGCCAGCAGCGCGAGAGAGCGGCAGCGCGACGAGCAGTACTTC.

This rearrangement joins TRBV6-5 to TRBJ1-1; D gene ambiguous. The CDR3 contains 11 residues. Germline CDR1 is MNHEY and CDR2 is SVGAGI. V lost 0 bases and J 11 bases, leaving 7 bases between the germline ends. The DNA for the CDR3 is TGTGCCAGCAGTTACTCAGGGAAGGCTTTCTTT. Translating it yields CASSYSGKAFF.

The chain recombines TRBV5-1 with TRBJ2-3; D is perhaps TRBD2 (5 bases). The germline V gene has CDR1 SGHRS and CDR2 YFSETQ. The CDR3 extends over 16 amino acids. Trimming stripped 2 bases from V and 10 bases from J, with 23 bases between. CDR3 sequence reads: CASSFSAAEWAPSQYF. In nucleotides, the CDR3 is TGCGCCAGCAGCTTTTCAGCGGCCGAATGGGCTCCATCGCAGTATTTT.

The chain employs TRBV2 and TRBJ2-7; 9 positions match TRBD2. The junction had 6 bases not matched to a gene; V was cut back by 7 bases and J by 2 bases. Germline-derived CDR1 and CDR2 are SNHLY and FYNNEI. The CDR3 covers 14 residues. CDR3 in DNA: TGTGCCAGCAACTTGGCGGGAGGGCCCTACGAGCAGTACTTC. This codes for CASNLAGGPYEQYF.

This clone was counted between two and nine times. This sample includes further DNA sequences coding for the same CDR3. The chain uses TRBV12-3 or TRBV12-4 and TRBJ2-7, with D perhaps assigned TRBD1 or TRBD2 (5 bases each). Trimming removed 8 bases at V and 1 base at J, with 9 bases between. The CDR3 sequence is 12 residues long. In DNA, the CDR3 is TGTGCCAGCGGGGGTTCTTCCTACGAGCAGTACTTC. This sequence encodes CASGGSSYEQYF.

CDR3 DNA: TGTGCCAGCAGTGAAAAGGAGGGGGCGAGTTACAATGAGCAGTTCTTC. Translated, it gives CASSEKEGASYNEQFF. The chain links TRBV2 to TRBJ2-1; D perhaps matches TRBD1 (7 bases). The CDR3 is 16 residues long. The V gene's germline CDR1 is SNHLY and CDR2 FYNNEI. Deletions cut 2 bases from V and 4 bases from J, with 15 bases between.

The CDR3 DNA reads TGTGCCAGCAAGGGTCGGGACCGCGATTCTCGGGGCTACACCTTC. This translates into CASKGRDRDSRGYTF. This chain joins TRBV2 and TRBJ1-2; D is perhaps TRBD1 (5 bases). Germline lookup yields CDR1 SNHLY and CDR2 FYNNEI. The ends were cut back, 7 bases at V and 8 bases at J, with 23 bases in the middle. CDR3 length equals 15 residues.

This clone was seen a handful of times. V gene TRBV7-3 combines with J gene TRBJ1-1; TRBD1 agrees at 8 bases. Germline V gene data show CDR1 as SGHTA and CDR2 as FQGTGA. This CDR3 spans 13 amino acids. The V and J ends lost 6 bases and 4 bases, in that order; junction bases with no gene match: 4. This CDR3 is CASRRTGRTEAFF. The DNA of the CDR3 is TGTGCCAGCAGGCGGACAGGGCGCACTGAAGCTTTCTTT.

Only one count was recorded for this clone. This chain links TRBV18 with TRBJ1-1; D remains unclear. V shed 3 bases and J shed 0 bases, with 14 bases lying between them. The CDR3 is made up of 16 amino acids. In germline, CDR1 is KGHSH, CDR2 LQKENI. The CDR3 region has the DNA TGTGCCAGCTCACCGTCGGACGGAAATTTGAACACTGAAGCTTTCTTT. The encoded protein is CASSPSDGNLNTEAFF.